The T cell receptor beta chain described here comes from a study of beta chain features in type 1 diabetes. The study's findings and limits: When Type 1 diabetes patients were examined, their TCRB CDR3s proved moderately but significantly shorter in all four CD4+ subsets.

What was sequenced were expressed TCRB transcripts, since all of the isolated RNA had been reverse transcribed. An average roughly 3.6 million reads came from naive, central memory and regulatory T cell samples. This table comes from immunoSEQ multiplex PCR, and its TCRdb copy is limited to in-frame clones, with some not included. There are roughly 280,000 clones in the sample; about 24% occur only once, and about 0.012% lies in the top ten. Every participating donor gave one draw, a heparinised blood sample averaging about 100 mL. Each of the CD4+ naive, central memory, regulatory and stem cell-like memory populations was sorted via CD45RO/CCR7/CD25/CD127/CD95/CD27. Germline values: CDR1 SNHLY, CDR2 FYNNEI. V lost 8 bases and J 0 bases, leaving 10 bases between the germline ends. CDR3 length: 14 residues. About this clone itself: The antigen is not known.

The sequencing sample was made of naive CD4+ T cells from blood. The TCR was taken from a woman in her thirties with type 1 diabetes. The gene calls are TRBV2 and TRBJ1-4; D unresolved. The chain's CDR3 is CASSRTATNEKLFF. The CDR3 DNA sequence: TGTGCCAGCTCCCGGACTGCAACTAATGAAAAACTGTTTTTT.